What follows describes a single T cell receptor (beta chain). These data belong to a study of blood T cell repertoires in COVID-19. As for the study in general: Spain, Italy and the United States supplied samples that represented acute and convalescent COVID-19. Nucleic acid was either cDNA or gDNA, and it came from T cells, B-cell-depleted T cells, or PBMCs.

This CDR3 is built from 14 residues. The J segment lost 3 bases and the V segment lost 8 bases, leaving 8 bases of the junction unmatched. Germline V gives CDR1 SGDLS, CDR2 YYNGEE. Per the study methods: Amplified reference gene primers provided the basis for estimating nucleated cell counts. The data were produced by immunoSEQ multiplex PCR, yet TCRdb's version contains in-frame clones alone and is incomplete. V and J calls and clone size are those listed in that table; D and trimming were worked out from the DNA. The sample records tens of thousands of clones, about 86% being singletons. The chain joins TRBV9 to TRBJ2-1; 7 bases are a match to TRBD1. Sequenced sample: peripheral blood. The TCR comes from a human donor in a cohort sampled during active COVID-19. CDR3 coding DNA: TGTGCCAGAAGTCAGGGGGATGGCTACAATGAGCAGTTCTTC. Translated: CARSQGDGYNEQFF.